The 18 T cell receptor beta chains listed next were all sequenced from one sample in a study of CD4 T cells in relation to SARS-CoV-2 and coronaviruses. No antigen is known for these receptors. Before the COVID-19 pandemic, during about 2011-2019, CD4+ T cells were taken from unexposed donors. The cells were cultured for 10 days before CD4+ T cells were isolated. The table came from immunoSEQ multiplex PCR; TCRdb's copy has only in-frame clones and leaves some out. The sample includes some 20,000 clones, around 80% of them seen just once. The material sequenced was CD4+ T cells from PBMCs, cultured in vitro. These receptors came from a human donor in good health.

The CDR3 here is CASSDRSTRLVGYTF. In DNA form, the CDR3 reads TGTGCCAGCAGTGATCGTTCCACAAGGTTGGTTGGCTACACCTTC. The genes are TRBV25-1 and TRBJ1-2; no definite D call. Trimming removed 3 bases at V and 7 bases at J, with 18 bases between. The CDR3 sequence is 15 residues long. The V gene's germline CDR1 is MGHDK and CDR2 SYGVNS.

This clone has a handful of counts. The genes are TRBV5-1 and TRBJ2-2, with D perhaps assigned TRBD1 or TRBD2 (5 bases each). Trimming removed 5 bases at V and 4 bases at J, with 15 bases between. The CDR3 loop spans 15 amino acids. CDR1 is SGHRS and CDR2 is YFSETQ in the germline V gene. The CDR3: CASRGDGGATGELFF. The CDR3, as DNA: TGCGCCAGCAGAGGGGACGGCGGTGCCACCGGGGAGCTGTTTTTT.

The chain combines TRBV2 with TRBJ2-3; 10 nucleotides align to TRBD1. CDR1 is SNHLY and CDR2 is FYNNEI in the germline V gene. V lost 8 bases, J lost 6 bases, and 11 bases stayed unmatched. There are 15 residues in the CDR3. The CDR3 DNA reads TGTGCCAGCGGTCGGGACAGGGGCCTGGGGGATACGCAGTATTTT. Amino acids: CASGRDRGLGDTQYF. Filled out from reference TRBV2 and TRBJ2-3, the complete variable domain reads EPEVTQTPSHQVTQMGQEVILRCVPISNHLYFYWYRQILGQKVEFLVSFYNNEISEKSEIFDDQFSVERPDGSNFTLKIRSTKLEDSAMYFCASGRDRGLGDTQYFGPGTRLTVL.

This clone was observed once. In DNA, the CDR3 is TGTGCCAGCAGCACCGGGCTGCCAGTTGAAAAACTGTTTTTT. Amino acids: CASSTGLPVEKLFF. V and J are TRBV6-6 and TRBJ1-4; no clear D gene. CDR3 size: 14 residues. V was cut by 6 bases and J by 7 bases, with 15 bases left in between. The germline V gene has CDR1 MNHNY and CDR2 SVGAGI (reference sequence).

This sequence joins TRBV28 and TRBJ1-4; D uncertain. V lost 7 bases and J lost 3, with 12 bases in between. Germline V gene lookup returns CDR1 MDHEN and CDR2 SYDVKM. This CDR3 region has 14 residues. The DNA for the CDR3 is TGTGCCAGCACCATGCGGGGTCCTAATGAAAAACTGTTTTTT. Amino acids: CASTMRGPNEKLFF.

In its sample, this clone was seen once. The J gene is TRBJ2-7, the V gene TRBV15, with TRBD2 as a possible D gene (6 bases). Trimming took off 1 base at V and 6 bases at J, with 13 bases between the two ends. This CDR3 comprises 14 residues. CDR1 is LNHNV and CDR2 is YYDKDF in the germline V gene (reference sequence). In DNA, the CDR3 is TGTGCCACCAGCAGAGTAGGCGGGATCGGCGAGCAGTACTTC. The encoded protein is CATSRVGGIGEQYF.

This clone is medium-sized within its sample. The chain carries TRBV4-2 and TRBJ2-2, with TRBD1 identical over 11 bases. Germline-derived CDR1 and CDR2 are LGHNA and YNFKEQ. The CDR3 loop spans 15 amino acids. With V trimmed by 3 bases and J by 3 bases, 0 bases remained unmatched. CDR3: CASSQGQGDTGELFF. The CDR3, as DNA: TGTGCCAGCAGCCAGGGACAGGGGGACACCGGGGAGCTGTTTTTT.

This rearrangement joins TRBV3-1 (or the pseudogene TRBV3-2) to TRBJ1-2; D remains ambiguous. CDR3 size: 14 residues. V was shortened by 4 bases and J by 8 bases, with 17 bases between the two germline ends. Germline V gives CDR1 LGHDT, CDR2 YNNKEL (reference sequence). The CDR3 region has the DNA TGTGCCAGCAGCCGAGTTGGGAGGGCTGCGGGCTACACCTTC. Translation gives CASSRVGRAAGYTF.

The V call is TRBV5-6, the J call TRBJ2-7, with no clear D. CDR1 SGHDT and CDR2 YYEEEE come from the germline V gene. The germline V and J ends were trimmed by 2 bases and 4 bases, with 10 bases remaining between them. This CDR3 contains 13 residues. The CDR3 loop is CASSFSRMYEQYF. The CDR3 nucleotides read TGTGCCAGCAGCTTTTCCCGGATGTACGAGCAGTACTTC.

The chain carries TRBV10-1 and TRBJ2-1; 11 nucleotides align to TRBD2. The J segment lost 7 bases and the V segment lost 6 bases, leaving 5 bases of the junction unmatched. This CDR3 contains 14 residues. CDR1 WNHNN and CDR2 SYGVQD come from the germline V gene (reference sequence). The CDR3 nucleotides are TGCGCCAGCAGCAGACTAGCGGGACTAAATGAGCAGTTCTTC. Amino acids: CASSRLAGLNEQFF.

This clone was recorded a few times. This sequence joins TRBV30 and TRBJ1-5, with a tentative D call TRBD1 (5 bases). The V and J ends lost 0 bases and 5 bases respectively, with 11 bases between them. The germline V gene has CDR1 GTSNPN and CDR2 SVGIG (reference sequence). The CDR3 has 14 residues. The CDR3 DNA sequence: TGTGCCTGGAGTGTAAGCGGGGGTGATCAGCCCCAGCATTTT. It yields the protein CAWSVSGGDQPQHF.

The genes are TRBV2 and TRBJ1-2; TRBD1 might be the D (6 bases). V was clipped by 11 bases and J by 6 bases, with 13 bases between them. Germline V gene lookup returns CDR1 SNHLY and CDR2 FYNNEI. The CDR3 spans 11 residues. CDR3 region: CAGGQQDGYTF. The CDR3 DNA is TGTGCCGGGGGGCAGCAGGATGGCTACACCTTC.

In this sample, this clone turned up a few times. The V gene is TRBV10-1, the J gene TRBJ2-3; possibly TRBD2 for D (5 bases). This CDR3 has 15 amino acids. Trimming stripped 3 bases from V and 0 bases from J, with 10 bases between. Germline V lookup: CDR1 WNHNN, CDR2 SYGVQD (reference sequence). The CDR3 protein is CASSDVGISTDTQYF. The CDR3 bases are TGCGCCAGCAGTGATGTCGGGATAAGCACAGATACGCAGTATTTT.

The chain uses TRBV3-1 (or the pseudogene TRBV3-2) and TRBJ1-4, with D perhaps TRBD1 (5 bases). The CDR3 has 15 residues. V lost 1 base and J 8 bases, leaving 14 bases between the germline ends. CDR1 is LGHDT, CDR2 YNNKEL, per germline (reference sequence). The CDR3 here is CASSQGSTGGEKLFF. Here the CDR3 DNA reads TGTGCCAGCAGCCAAGGAAGTACGGGGGGAGAAAAACTGTTTTTT.

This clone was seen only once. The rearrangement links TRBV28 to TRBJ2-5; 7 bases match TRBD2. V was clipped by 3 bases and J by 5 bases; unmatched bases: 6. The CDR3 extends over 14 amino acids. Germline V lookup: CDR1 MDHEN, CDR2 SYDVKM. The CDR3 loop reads CASSFSGVGETQYF. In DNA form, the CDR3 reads TGTGCCAGCAGTTTCAGCGGGGTCGGGGAGACCCAGTACTTC.

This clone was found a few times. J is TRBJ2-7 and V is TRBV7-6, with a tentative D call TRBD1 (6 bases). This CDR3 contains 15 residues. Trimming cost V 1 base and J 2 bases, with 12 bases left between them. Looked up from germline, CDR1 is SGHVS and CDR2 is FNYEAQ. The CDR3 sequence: CASSLVGDRTYEQYF. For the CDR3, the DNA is TGTGCCAGCAGCTTAGTTGGAGACAGGACCTACGAGCAGTACTTC.

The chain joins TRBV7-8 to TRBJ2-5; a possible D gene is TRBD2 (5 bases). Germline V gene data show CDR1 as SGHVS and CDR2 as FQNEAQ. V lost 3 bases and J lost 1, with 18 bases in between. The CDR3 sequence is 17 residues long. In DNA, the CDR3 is TGTGCCAGCAGCTTGGGCATTAGGTCCGGAGGCCAAGAGACCCAGTACTTC. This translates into CASSLGIRSGGQETQYF.

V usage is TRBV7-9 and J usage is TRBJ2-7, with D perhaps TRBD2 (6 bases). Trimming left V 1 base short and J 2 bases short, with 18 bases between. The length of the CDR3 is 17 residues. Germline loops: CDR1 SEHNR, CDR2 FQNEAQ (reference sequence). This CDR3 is CASSLVMGGDTAYEQYF. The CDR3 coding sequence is TGTGCCAGCAGCTTAGTGATGGGGGGTGACACAGCCTACGAGCAGTACTTC.